This T cell receptor (beta chain) was retrieved from a study of graft-versus-host responses after intestinal transplantation. For the study at large: Recipients had transplants, and these were multivisceral, liver-intestinal, or isolated intestinal. Induction with anti-thymocyte globulin, then tacrolimus and steroids for about 3 years, was given to all recipients.

A note on this clone: Antigen specificity is unknown.

The CDR3 length is 15 residues. Germline V lookup: CDR1 SGDLS, CDR2 YYNGEE. The junction had 9 bases not matched to a gene; V was cut back by 0 bases and J by 7 bases. Findings and caveats of the study: Present in recipient marrow, GvH clones included some that appeared first in ileum or blood. Allograft clonal ratios (graft-versus-host to host-versus-graft) were high in patients who had graft-donor T cell macrochimerism.

Only in-frame clones appear in the TCRdb table, and some are missing; sequencing was by immunoSEQ multiplex PCR. Among around 90,000 clones listed, over 90% were seen once. The sequence derives from a human donor who was the organ donor for an intestinal transplant. The V gene is TRBV9, the J gene TRBJ1-1, with 7 bases that match TRBD1. Material: unstimulated CD4+ T cells sorted from spleen or lymph node cells, obtained before transplant. DNA of the CDR3: TGTGCCAGCAGCGTAGTGGGGAGTTCAGGGGGTGAAGCTTTCTTT. Translating it yields CASSVVGSSGGEAFF. The complete variable domain, with remaining parts taken from reference TRBV9 and TRBJ1-1, reads DSGVTQTPKHLITATGQRVTLRCSPRSGDLSVYWYQQSLDQGLQFLIQYYNGEERAKGNILERFSAQQFPDLHSELNLSSLELGDSALYFCASSVVGSSGGEAFFGQGTRLTVV.